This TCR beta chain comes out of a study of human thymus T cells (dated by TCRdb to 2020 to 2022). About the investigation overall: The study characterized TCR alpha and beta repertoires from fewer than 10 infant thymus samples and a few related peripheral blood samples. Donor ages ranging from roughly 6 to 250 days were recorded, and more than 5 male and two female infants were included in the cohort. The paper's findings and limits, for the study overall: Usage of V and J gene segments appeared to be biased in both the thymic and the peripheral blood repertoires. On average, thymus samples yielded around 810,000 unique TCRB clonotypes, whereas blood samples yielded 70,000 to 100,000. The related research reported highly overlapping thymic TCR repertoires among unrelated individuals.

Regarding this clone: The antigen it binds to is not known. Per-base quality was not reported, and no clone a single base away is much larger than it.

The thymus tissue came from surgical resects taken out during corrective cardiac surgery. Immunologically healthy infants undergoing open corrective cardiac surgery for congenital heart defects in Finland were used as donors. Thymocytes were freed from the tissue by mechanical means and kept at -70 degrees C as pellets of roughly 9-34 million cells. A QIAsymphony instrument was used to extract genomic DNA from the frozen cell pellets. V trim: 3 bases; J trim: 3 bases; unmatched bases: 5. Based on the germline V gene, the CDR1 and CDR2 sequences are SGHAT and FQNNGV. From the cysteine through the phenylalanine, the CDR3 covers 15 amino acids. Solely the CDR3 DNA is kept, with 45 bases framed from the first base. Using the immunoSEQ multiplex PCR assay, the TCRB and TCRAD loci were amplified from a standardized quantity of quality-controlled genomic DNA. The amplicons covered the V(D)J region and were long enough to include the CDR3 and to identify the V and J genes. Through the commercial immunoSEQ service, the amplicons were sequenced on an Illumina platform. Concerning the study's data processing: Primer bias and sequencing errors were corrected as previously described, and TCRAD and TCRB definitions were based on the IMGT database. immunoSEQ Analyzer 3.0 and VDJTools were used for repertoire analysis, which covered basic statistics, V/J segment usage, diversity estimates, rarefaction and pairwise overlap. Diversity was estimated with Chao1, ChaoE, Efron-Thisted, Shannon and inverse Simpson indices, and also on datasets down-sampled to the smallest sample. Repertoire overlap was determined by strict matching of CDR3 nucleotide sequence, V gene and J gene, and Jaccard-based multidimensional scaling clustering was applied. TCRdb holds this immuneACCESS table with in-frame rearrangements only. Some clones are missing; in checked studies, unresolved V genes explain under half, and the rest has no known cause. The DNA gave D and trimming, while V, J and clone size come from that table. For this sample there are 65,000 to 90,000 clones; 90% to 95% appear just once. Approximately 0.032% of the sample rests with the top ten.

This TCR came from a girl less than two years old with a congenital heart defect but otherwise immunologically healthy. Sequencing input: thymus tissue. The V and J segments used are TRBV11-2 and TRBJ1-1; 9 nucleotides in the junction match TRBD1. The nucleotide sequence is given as TGTGCCAGCAGCTTGGGGGGACAGGGAGACACTGAAGCTTTCTTT. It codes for CASSLGGQGDTEAFF. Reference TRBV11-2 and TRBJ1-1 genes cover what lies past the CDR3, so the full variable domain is EAGVAQSPRYKIIEKRQSVAFWCNPISGHATLYWYQQILGQGPKLLIQFQNNGVVDDSQLPKDRFSAERLKGVDSTLKIQPAKLEDSAVYLCASSLGGQGDTEAFFGQGTRLTVV.